This TCR beta chain appears in the sequencing data of a study of OX40 agonist ivuxolimab in advanced cancers. Study-wide findings and caveats: Also showing low normalized T-cell clonal expansion were some of the nonresponders. Within 6 weeks, CD4+ and CD8+ blood T cells expanded clonally at 0.1 to 3.0 mg/kg. The average count of expanded clones was higher among CD8+ T cells than among CD4+.

Patients who had autoimmune disease history or got systemic immunosuppression were left out. Method: immunoSEQ multiplex PCR; TCRdb's copy keeps in-frame clones and lacks some. The sample shows about 25,000 clones, about 86% of them seen only once. A note on this clone: The target antigen is unknown.

This specimen was CD4+ or CD8+ T cells sorted from blood, taken in a trial of the OX40 agonist ivuxolimab. The receptor was derived from an adult with an advanced solid tumor such as melanoma, head and neck, liver or kidney cancer.

CDR3 loop: CASSSSGGTQETQYF. As DNA, the CDR3 is TGTGCCAGCAGCTCTAGCGGGGGGACCCAAGAGACCCAGTACTTC. The chain recombines TRBV11-2 with TRBJ2-5; 11 bases align to TRBD2. Germline values: CDR1 SGHAT, CDR2 FQNNGV. The ends lost 4 bases at V and 1 base at J; junction bases unmatched: 2. The length of the CDR3 is 15 residues.